This record covers a single T cell receptor (beta chain). Antigen: not known. These data originate in a study of cytomegalovirus exposure and HLA in healthy donors. Study findings and constraints: There were 160 or so TCR beta chains listed as cytomegalovirus-associated.

Here immunoSEQ multiplex PCR was the method, and the copy in TCRdb shows in-frame clones only, minus some. Among under 300,000 clones, 86% were seen once, and the ten largest hold 0.95% to 1.5%. Trimming stripped 7 bases from V and 1 base from J, with 9 bases between. This CDR3 contains 13 residues. The germline CDR1 and CDR2 sequences are LNHDA and SQIVND (reference sequence). The V and J genes are TRBV19 and TRBJ2-3; tentative D call: TRBD2 (6 bases). The receptor's source is a woman younger than 45 in good health and CMV-seropositive. The sample comprised PBMCs. The chain's CDR3 is CASNWEGTDTQYF. Written as DNA, the CDR3 is TGTGCCAGTAACTGGGAGGGCACAGATACGCAGTATTTT. Supplemented by reference TRBV19 and TRBJ2-3, the full variable domain reads DGGITQSPKYLFRKEGQNVTLSCEQNLNHDAMYWYRQDPGQGLRLIYYSQIVNDFQKGDIAEGYSVSREKKESFPLTVTSAQKNPTAFYLCASNWEGTDTQYFGPGTRLTVL.